These 8 T cell receptor beta chains were sequenced from one sample in a study of cytomegalovirus exposure and HLA in healthy donors. 13 Jbeta primers and 60 Vbeta primers were used for the PCR. The repertoire was sequenced with immunoSEQ multiplex PCR; TCRdb's copy has only in-frame clones and lacks some. The data show about 200,000 clones, around four fifths seen once. Sequencing was done on a sample of PBMCs. The receptors derive from a man aged 50 to 59 in good health and CMV-seronegative.

Turning to this clone: Other DNA sequences from this sample encode an identical CDR3 as well. V usage is TRBV2 and J usage is TRBJ2-7; the D is unclear. Trimming shortened V by 5 bases and J by 3 bases, and 5 bases separated the two germline ends. CDR1 and CDR2 (germline): SNHLY, FYNNEI. The CDR3 spans 11 residues. DNA of the CDR3: TGTGCCAGCAGTCCTAGCTACGAGCAGTACTTC. Translating it yields CASSPSYEQYF.

The chain links TRBV7-6 to TRBJ2-6, with 7 bases fitting TRBD2. The V gene end was trimmed by 5 bases and the J gene end by 3 bases; junction bases not matched to a gene: 7. The CDR3 has 16 residues. Germline lookup yields CDR1 SGHVS and CDR2 FNYEAQ. CDR3 loop: CASSILGEGGANVLTF. The DNA of the CDR3 is TGTGCCAGCAGCATTTTAGGGGAGGGTGGGGCCAACGTCCTGACTTTC.

CDR3 region: CASSYGQGSYEQYF. DNA for the CDR3: TGTGCCAGCAGTTACGGACAGGGTTCCTACGAGCAGTACTTC. The rearrangement uses TRBV6-5 and TRBJ2-7; 8 bases line up with TRBD1. V shed 2 bases and J 1 base; nucleotides not matched to a gene: 1. CDR1 and CDR2 from the germline V gene are MNHEY and SVGAGI. This CDR3 is 14 amino acids long.

This clone has just a few counts. This chain links TRBV14 with TRBJ2-6, with TRBD1 matching over 9 bases. Germline V gives CDR1 SGHDN, CDR2 FVKESK. The CDR3 length is 17 residues. The junction had 3 bases not matched to a gene; V was cut back by 2 bases and J by 1 base. CDR3 in amino acids: CASSQNRGLSGANVLTF. Here the CDR3 DNA reads TGTGCCAGCAGCCAAAACAGGGGGCTTTCTGGGGCCAACGTCCTGACTTTC.

The rearrangement links TRBV5-4 to TRBJ2-3; D may be TRBD2 (5 bases). The CDR3 runs to 16 residues. Trimming left V 5 bases short and J 0 bases short, with 16 bases between. From germline, CDR1 is SGHNT and CDR2 YYREEE (reference sequence). CDR3 region: CASRPPGSTSTDTQYF. CDR3 nucleotide sequence: TGTGCCAGCAGGCCTCCGGGATCCACTAGCACAGATACGCAGTATTTT.

This rearrangement joins TRBV10-3 to TRBJ2-1; D unresolved. This CDR3 region has 16 residues. Germline values: CDR1 ENHRY, CDR2 SYGVKD. V was trimmed by 0 bases and J by 1 base, leaving 10 bases between them. In nucleotides, the CDR3 is TGTGCCATCAGTGAGTCTTCGGGTCATTCCTACAATGAGCAGTTCTTC. It yields the protein CAISESSGHSYNEQFF.

The rearrangement uses TRBV4-1 and TRBJ1-6, with 8 bases that match TRBD1. The CDR3 is 16 residues long. CDR1 MGHRA and CDR2 YSYEKL come from the germline V gene. V shed 5 bases, J shed 7 bases, and the junction held 10 bases outside the gene matches. The CDR3 DNA is TGCGCCAGCAGCTACTATACGACAGGGGTGAATTCACCCCTCCACTTT. Translating gives CASSYYTTGVNSPLHF.

Comments on this clone: Additional DNA sequences in this sample encode the identical CDR3. The chain's CDR3 is CASSFLQGREQPQHF. CDR3 bases: TGTGCCAGCAGCTTCTTACAGGGACGGGAACAGCCCCAGCATTTT. V and J are TRBV7-8 and TRBJ1-5; D is perhaps TRBD1 (6 bases). Trimming shortened V by 3 bases and J by 7 bases, and 16 bases separated the two germline ends. This CDR3 contains 15 residues. Germline V lookup: CDR1 SGHVS, CDR2 FQNEAQ.